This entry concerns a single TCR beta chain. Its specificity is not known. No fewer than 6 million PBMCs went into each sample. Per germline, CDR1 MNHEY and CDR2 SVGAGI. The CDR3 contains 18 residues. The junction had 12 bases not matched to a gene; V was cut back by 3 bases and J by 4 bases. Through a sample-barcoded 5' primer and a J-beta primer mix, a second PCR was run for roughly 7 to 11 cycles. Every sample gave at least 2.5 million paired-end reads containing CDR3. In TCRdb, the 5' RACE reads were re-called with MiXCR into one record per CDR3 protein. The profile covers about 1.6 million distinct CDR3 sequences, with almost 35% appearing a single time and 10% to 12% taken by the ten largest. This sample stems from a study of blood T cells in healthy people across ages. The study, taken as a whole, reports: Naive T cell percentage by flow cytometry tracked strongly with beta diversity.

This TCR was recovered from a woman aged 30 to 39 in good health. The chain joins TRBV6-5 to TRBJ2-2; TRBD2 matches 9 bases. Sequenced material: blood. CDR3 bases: TGTGCCAGCAGTTATTCTAGCGGGACATATAGCCGCACCGGGGAGCTGTTTTTT. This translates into CASSYSSGTYSRTGELFF.